This T cell receptor (beta chain) was identified in a study of OX40 agonist ivuxolimab in advanced cancers. Study details: The dose-escalation cohort was approximately 85% male, with a mean age of 60 years, ranging roughly 23 to 90.

V was cut by 5 bases and J by 4 bases, with 15 bases left in between. The CDR3 is 14 residues long. Germline CDR1 reads SGHRS; CDR2 reads YFSETQ. Assay used: immunoSEQ multiplex PCR; TCRdb lists only in-frame clones, some missing. The data show about 31,000 clones, approximately 86% seen once. This clone was seen just once. The TCR was taken from an adult with an advanced solid tumor such as melanoma, head and neck, liver or kidney cancer. The source material was CD4+ or CD8+ T cells sorted from blood, sampled in a trial of the OX40 agonist ivuxolimab. This chain uses TRBV5-1 with TRBJ1-2, with D hard to call. CDR3 DNA sequence: TGCGCCAGCAGGCGAACCTACTCCCCCTATGGCTACACCTTC. It codes for CASRRTYSPYGYTF.